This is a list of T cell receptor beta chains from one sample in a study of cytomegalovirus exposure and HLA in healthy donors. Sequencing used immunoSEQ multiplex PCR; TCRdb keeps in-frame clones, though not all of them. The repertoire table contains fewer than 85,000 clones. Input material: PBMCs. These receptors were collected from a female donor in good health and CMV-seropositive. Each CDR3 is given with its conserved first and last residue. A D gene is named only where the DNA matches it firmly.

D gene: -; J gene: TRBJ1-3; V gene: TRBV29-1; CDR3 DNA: TGCAGCGTTGATCGAGTAGCGGGAAACACCATATATTTT; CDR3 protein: CSVDRVAGNTIYF
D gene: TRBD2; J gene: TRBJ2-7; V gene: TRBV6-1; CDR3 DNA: TGTGCCAGCAGTGAATGGCTAGCGGGGGGCGAGCAGTACTTC; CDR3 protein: CASSEWLAGGEQYF
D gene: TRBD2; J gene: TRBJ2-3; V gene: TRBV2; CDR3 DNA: TGTGCCAGCAGGGGACTAGCGGGGATGGATACGCAGTATTTT; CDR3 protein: CASRGLAGMDTQYF
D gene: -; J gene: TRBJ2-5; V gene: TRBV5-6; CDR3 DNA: TGTGCCAGCAGCCCCTACGGGAGAGAGACCCAGTACTTC; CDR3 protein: CASSPYGRETQYF
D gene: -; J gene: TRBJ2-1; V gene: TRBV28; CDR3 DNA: TGTGCCAGCAACGGGGGGCTCTACAATGAGCAGTTCTTC; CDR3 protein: CASNGGLYNEQFF
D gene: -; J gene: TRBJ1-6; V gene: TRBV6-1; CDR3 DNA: TGTGCCAGCAGTGAAGCGCTAGGGGCAGCTCGCTTT; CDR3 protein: CASSEALGAARF
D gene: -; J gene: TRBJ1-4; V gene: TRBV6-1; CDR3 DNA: TGTGCCAGCAGTGTTATGAGCGACAGTAGTGAAAAACTGTTTTTT; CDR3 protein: CASSVMSDSSEKLFF
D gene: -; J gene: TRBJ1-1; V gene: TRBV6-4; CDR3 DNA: TGTGCCAGCAGTGACCCCCTGGGCCCGAACACTGAAGCTTTCTTT; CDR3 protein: CASSDPLGPNTEAFF
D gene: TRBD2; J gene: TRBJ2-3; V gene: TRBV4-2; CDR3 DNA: TGTGCCAGCAGCCAAGCGACTAGCAGGGCCACAGATACGCAGTATTTT; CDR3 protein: CASSQATSRATDTQYF
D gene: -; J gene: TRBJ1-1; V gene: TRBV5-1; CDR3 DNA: TGCGCCAGCAGCCAGATGGGGGCTACTGAAGCTTTCTTT; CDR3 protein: CASSQMGATEAFF